This T cell receptor beta chain comes out of a study of PD-1 blockade in mismatch repair-deficient tumors. Across the study: Enrolled about 2013-2017, patients had progressing, pretreated mismatch repair-deficient cancers of about a dozen types.

Germline CDR1 SGDLS, CDR2 YYNGEE. The V end was cut by 0 bases, the J end by 1 base, with 4 bases between. The CDR3 extends over 14 amino acids. General study results and limits: After pembrolizumab, tumor-resident clones rose rapidly, then generally contracted before radiologic responses.

With respect to this clone: No antigen is known for it. The same CDR3 can be traced to other DNA sequences in this sample.

TCRdb's table, derived via immunoSEQ multiplex PCR, lists solely in-frame clones and lacks some. The data contain 90,000 to 120,000 clones, over 75% of them seen just once; the ten biggest clones take up roughly 6.3%. The rearrangement joins TRBV9 to TRBJ2-2, with no clear D. The clonotype comes from an adult with mismatch repair-deficient cancer. Sequenced here: peripheral blood, sampled approximately 8 months after starting pembrolizumab. The CDR3 DNA reads TGTGCCAGCAGCGTAGTGGGGAACACCGGGGAGCTGTTTTTT. Translated, it gives CASSVVGNTGELFF. The full variable domain, its missing parts supplied by reference TRBV9 and TRBJ2-2, is DSGVTQTPKHLITATGQRVTLRCSPRSGDLSVYWYQQSLDQGLQFLIQYYNGEERAKGNILERFSAQQFPDLHSELNLSSLELGDSALYFCASSVVGNTGELFFGEGSRLTVL.